Listed below are T cell receptor beta chains from one sample, sequenced in a study of identical twins. A single record per CDR3 protein comes from TCRdb applying MiXCR to the 5' RACE reads. The sample shows a few hundred thousand distinct CDR3 sequences, about 9% of them seen only once. The specimen sequenced was naive T cells sorted from blood. The receptor set was obtained from a woman in her 50s in good health. CDR3s include the opening cysteine and the closing phenylalanine or tryptophan. The D gene is left open where the match is weak. Rows give clone size only sometimes, using once, few, many, or a class for an expanded clone.

d_gene	v_gene	j_gene	abundance	CDR3nt	CDR3aa
NA	TRBV4-1	TRBJ1-2	NA	TGCGCCAGCAGCCAAGATCTAGGAGGGTCCTATGGCTACACCTTC	CASSQDLGGSYGYTF
NA	TRBV5-1	TRBJ2-2	NA	TGCGCCAGCAGCTTGAGGGGGTCCACCGGGGAGCTGTTTTTT	CASSLRGSTGELFF
TRBD2	TRBV27	TRBJ2-1	few	TGTGCCAGCAGTTCCTACTCTAGCGGGGATAGGGTTGAGCAGTTCTTC	CASSSYSSGDRVEQFF
NA	TRBV20-1	TRBJ1-2	many	TGCAGTGCTAGAGGGGAGGGGCTGGAGTATGGCTACACCTTC	CSARGEGLEYGYTF
TRBD1	TRBV7-2	TRBJ1-2	NA	TGTGCCAGCAGCTTTCTACCGGGGACAGCTCATGGCTACACCTTC	CASSFLPGTAHGYTF
TRBD2	TRBV7-8	TRBJ2-7	NA	TGTGCCAGCAGCTTAGAGCGGGAGGGCCTATACGAGCAGTACTTC	CASSLEREGLYEQYF
TRBD2	TRBV29-1	TRBJ2-7	many	TGCAGCGTGGGACTAGCGGGAGGACCGTACGAGCAGTACTTC	CSVGLAGGPYEQYF
TRBD2	TRBV12-3/TRBV12-4	TRBJ2-1	few	TGTGCCAGCAGACCTAGCGGGAGGAGTGGCTATGAGCAGTTCTTC	CASRPSGRSGYEQFF
TRBD2	TRBV3-1	TRBJ2-7	NA	TGTGCCAGCAGCCAAGATGTACTAGCGACCTACGAGCAGTACTTC	CASSQDVLATYEQYF
NA	TRBV29-1	TRBJ2-1	many	TGCAGCGTTGGGGGCGGCTCCTACAATGAGCAGTTCTTC	CSVGGGSYNEQFF
NA	TRBV7-9	TRBJ2-7	NA	TGTGCCAGCAGCTTAACTGGTAGTCTCGAGCAGTACTTC	CASSLTGSLEQYF
NA	TRBV4-1	TRBJ2-1	NA	TGCGCCAGCAGCCATTTCTACAATGAGCAGTTCTTC	CASSHFYNEQFF
TRBD2	TRBV11-2	TRBJ2-3	many	TGTGCCAGCAGCACCCTAGCGGGAGGAGTGGCAGATACGCAGTATTTT	CASSTLAGGVADTQYF
NA	TRBV5-1	TRBJ2-2	NA	TGCGCCAGCAGCTTGGAAGGACAGAAAACCGGGGAGCTGTTTTTT	CASSLEGQKTGELFF
TRBD2	TRBV9	TRBJ2-7	NA	TGTGCCAGCAGCCCTAGCGGGAGGGCCGGCACCTCCGAGCAGTACTTC	CASSPSGRAGTSEQYF
TRBD2	TRBV4-1	TRBJ2-1	few	TGCGCCAGCAGCCAAGTCCTGTTTAGCGGGCGGAATGAGCAGTTCTTC	CASSQVLFSGRNEQFF
NA	TRBV2	TRBJ2-3	NA	TGTGCCAGCAGTGAGCGGAATACGCAGTATTTT	CASSERNTQYF
NA	TRBV5-1	TRBJ1-1	many	TGCGCCAGCAGCCCGGGGATTCGAGGGACTGAAGCTTTCTTT	CASSPGIRGTEAFF
NA	TRBV30	TRBJ2-2	NA	TGTGCCTGGAGTGTAATAGCTCCGCTGAACACCGGGGAGCTGTTTTTT	CAWSVIAPLNTGELFF
TRBD1	TRBV5-1	TRBJ1-1	few	TGCGCCAGCAGCCGACAGGGAGGGAACACTGAAGCTTTCTTT	CASSRQGGNTEAFF
TRBD1	TRBV5-1	TRBJ1-1	few	TGCGCCAGCGCTAACTCACAGGGGATCACTGAAGCTTTCTTT	CASANSQGITEAFF
TRBD2	TRBV29-1	TRBJ2-1	many	TGCAGCGTTGAATTTCGGGAGGAGTTCTTC	CSVEFREEFF
NA	TRBV20-1	TRBJ1-2	few	TGCAGTGCTAATTCCCTTAACTATGGCTACACCTTC	CSANSLNYGYTF
TRBD2	TRBV6-6	TRBJ2-1	many	TGTGCCAGCAGTTCGCATCTAGCGGGGACCTACAATGAGCAGTTCTTC	CASSSHLAGTYNEQFF
NA	TRBV20-1	TRBJ2-1	many	TGCAGTGCTAGAGAATACTTGGACGCGCGCCAGGAGGAGTTCTTC	CSAREYLDARQEEFF
NA	TRBV6-6	TRBJ2-3	many	TGTGCCAGCAGCCAGGGTGCCGGGGCTAGCACAGATACGCAGTATTTT	CASSQGAGASTDTQYF
NA	TRBV5-5	TRBJ2-5	few	TGTGCCAGCGGACCCCCAGAGACCCAGTACTTC	CASGPPETQYF
NA	TRBV12-3/TRBV12-4	TRBJ2-1	NA	TGTGCCAGCAGTACCACAGGGGCCCAAGCGGGAGCACCGTACAATGAGCAGTTCTTC	CASSTTGAQAGAPYNEQFF
NA	TRBV6-5	TRBJ2-6	NA	TGTGCCAGCAGTTACTCGGTCTCTGGGGCCAACGTCCTGACTTTC	CASSYSVSGANVLTF
TRBD2	TRBV7-8	TRBJ2-7	many	TGTGCCAGCAGCCCACGGACTAGCGGGAGTACCCACGAGCAGTACTTC	CASSPRTSGSTHEQYF
TRBD1	TRBV25-1	TRBJ2-3	many	TGTGCCAGCAGTGGGACCCCCAGGACAGGGGTCATCGCGGATACGCAGTATTTT	CASSGTPRTGVIADTQYF
NA	TRBV6-6	TRBJ2-4	few	TGTGCCAGCAGGGAAGACAGTGCCAAAAACATTCAGTACTTC	CASREDSAKNIQYF
TRBD2	TRBV7-8	TRBJ2-1	NA	TGTGCCAGCAGCTTCCCTAGCGGGACGGGCTATGAGCAGTTCTTC	CASSFPSGTGYEQFF
TRBD1	TRBV6-6	TRBJ1-4	NA	TGTGCCAGCAAACCACTCGGGACAGGGGAAGAAAAACTGTTTTTT	CASKPLGTGEEKLFF
NA	TRBV2	TRBJ2-2	NA	TGTGCCAGCCGTTTGGGACTGAACACCGGGGAGCTGTTTTTT	CASRLGLNTGELFF
TRBD2	TRBV5-6	TRBJ2-1	many	TGTGCCAGCAGCTTGAATGGGGCTAGCGGGATTAGCGGCAATGAGCAGTTCTTC	CASSLNGASGISGNEQFF
NA	TRBV3-1	TRBJ1-1	NA	TGTGCCAGCAGCCAAGCGGGAAGGGGGTTGGATTCGGCTTTCTTT	CASSQAGRGLDSAFF
NA	TRBV5-5	TRBJ2-1	NA	TGTGCCAGCAGCTTGGCATACAGGGACCTAAATGAGCAGTTCTTC	CASSLAYRDLNEQFF
NA	TRBV14	TRBJ1-5	NA	TGTGCCAGCAGCCAATTAGGAGTATATAGCAATCAGCCCCAGCATTTT	CASSQLGVYSNQPQHF
NA	TRBV7-3	TRBJ2-2	NA	TGTGCCAGCAGCTTAGACGGTACTTTTAACACCGGGGAGCTGTTTTTT	CASSLDGTFNTGELFF
NA	TRBV6-2/TRBV6-3	TRBJ2-1	many	TGTGCCAGCAGTGGCACAGGGTCTCTGCAGTTCTTC	CASSGTGSLQFF
NA	TRBV5-1	TRBJ2-1	NA	TGCGCCAGCAGCTTAAGCACCTGGGGCAATGAGCAGTTCTTC	CASSLSTWGNEQFF
NA	TRBV24-1	TRBJ2-3	few	TGTGCCACCAGTGATCGGTACCCCTCGGGCGGAGATACGCAGTATTTT	CATSDRYPSGGDTQYF
NA	TRBV7-2	TRBJ1-2	few	TGTGCCAGCAGTCCCTCACCACCCCTTAACTATGGCTACACCTTC	CASSPSPPLNYGYTF